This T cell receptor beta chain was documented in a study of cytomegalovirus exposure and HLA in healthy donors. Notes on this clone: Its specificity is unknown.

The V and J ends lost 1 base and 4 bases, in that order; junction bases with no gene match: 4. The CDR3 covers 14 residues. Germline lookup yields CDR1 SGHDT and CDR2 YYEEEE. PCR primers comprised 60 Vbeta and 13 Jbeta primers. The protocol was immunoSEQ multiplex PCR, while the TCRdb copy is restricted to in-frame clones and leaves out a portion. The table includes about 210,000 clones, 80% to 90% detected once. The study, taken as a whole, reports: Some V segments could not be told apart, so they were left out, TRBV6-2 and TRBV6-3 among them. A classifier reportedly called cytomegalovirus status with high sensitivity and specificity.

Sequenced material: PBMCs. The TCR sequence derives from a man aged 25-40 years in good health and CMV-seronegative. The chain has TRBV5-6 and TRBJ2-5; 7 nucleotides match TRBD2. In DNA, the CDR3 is TGTGCCAGCAGCTTGACGGCGGGGGTAGAGACCCAGTACTTC. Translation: CASSLTAGVETQYF.